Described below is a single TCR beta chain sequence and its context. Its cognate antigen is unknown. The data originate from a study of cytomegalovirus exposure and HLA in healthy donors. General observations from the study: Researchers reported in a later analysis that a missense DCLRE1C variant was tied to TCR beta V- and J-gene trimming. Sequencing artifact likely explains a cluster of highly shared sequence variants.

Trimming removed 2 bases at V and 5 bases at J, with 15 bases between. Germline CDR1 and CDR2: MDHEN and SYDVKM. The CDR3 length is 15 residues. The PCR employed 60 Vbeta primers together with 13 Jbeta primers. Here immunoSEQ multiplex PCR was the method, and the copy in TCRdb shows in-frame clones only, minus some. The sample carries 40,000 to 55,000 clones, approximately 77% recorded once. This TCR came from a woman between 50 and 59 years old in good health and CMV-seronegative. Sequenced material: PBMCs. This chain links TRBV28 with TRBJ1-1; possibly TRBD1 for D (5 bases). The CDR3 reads CASSLDGGELTEAFF. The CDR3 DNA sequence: TGTGCCAGCAGTTTAGACGGGGGAGAGTTGACTGAAGCTTTCTTT.